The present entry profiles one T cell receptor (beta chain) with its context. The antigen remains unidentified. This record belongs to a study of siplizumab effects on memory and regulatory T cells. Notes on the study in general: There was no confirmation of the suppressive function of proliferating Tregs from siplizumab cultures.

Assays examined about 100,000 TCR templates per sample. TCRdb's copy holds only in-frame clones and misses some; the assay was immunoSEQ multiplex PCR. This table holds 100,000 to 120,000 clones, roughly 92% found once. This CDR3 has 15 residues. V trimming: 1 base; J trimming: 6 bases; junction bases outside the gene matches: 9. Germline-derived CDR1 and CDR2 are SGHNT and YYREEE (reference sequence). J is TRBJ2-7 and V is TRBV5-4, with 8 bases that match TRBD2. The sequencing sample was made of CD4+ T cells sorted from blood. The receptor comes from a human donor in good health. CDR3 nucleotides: TGTGCCAGCAGCTTGACAATAGCGGGGCTAAGCGAGCAGTACTTC. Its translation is CASSLTIAGLSEQYF.